Sequencing of this T cell receptor beta chain was carried out in a study of control samples from healthy donors and cancer patients. Trimming took off 4 bases at V and 2 bases at J, with 12 bases between the two ends. The germline CDR1 and CDR2 sequences are MGHDK and SYGVNS. The CDR3 is 14 residues long. The repertoire was sequenced with immunoSEQ multiplex PCR; TCRdb's copy has only in-frame clones and lacks some. This table has over 80,000 clones, 82% appearing once. This clone appeared a few times. The chain couples TRBV25-1 to TRBJ2-7, with D tentatively TRBD1 (6 bases). The receptor's source is a man aged 55-75 years in good health. Sequencing was carried out using blood. This chain's CDR3 is CASSGNRVPYEQYF. CDR3 DNA: TGTGCCAGCAGTGGGAACAGGGTCCCCTACGAGCAGTACTTC.